The 19 T cell receptor beta chains below come from one sample, sequenced in a study of T cell responses to AZD1222 COVID-19 vaccine (dated by TCRdb to about 2021). The meaning of the sample's time point label: baseline before first vaccination. Library preparation was by the immunoSEQ multiplex PCR assay. As stored in TCRdb, this immuneACCESS dataset retains in-frame rearrangements with V and J assigned. A fraction of the clones does not appear; measured against another copy, unresolved V genes explain less than half of the discrepancy, and the remainder lacks a known reason. This sample lists 150,000 or so clones; about nine tenths were detected once. The ten largest clones add up to 1.5% to 2% of the sample. Here the sequenced sample was peripheral blood, taken on day 0 of AZD1222 vaccination. The origin of the receptors is an adult in good health.

This chain uses TRBV30 with TRBJ1-1; tentatively, D is TRBD1 (5 bases). Trimming stripped 5 bases from V and 0 bases from J, with 10 bases between. This CDR3 region has 13 residues. Germline V CDR1 and CDR2: GTSNPN, SVGIG (reference sequence). The CDR3 here is CAWAGNMNTEAFF. DNA for the CDR3: TGTGCCTGGGCAGGGAACATGAACACTGAAGCTTTCTTT. The variable domain in full, completed from reference TRBV30 and TRBJ1-1, reads SQTIHQWPATLVQPVGSPLSLECTVEGTSNPNLYWYRQAAGRGLQLLFYSVGIGQISSEVPQNLSASRPQDRQFILSSKKLLLSDSGFYLCAWAGNMNTEAFFGQGTRLTVV.

The rearrangement links TRBV5-6 to TRBJ2-7, with TRBD1 as a possible D gene (7 bases). Germline CDR1 and CDR2: SGHDT and YYEEEE. This CDR3 comprises 14 residues. The germline V and J ends were trimmed by 0 bases and 7 bases, with 14 bases remaining between them. Here the CDR3 DNA reads TGTGCCAGCAGCTTGGGTTATTCAGGGGGGGAGCAGTACTTC. Protein product: CASSLGYSGGEQYF.

CDR3 DNA: TGTGCCAGCAGCCTCCTAGAGACCCAGTACTTC. It translates to CASSLLETQYF. This sequence joins TRBV12-3 or TRBV12-4 and TRBJ2-5; D remains unclear. V was shortened by 6 bases and J by 4 bases, with 6 bases between the two germline ends. The CDR3 length is 11 residues.

This clone came up once. The rearrangement joins TRBV7-9 to TRBJ2-7; either TRBD1 or TRBD2 may supply D (6 bases each). Per germline, CDR1 SEHNR and CDR2 FQNEAQ (reference sequence). Deletions cut 5 bases from V and 6 bases from J, with 14 bases between. The CDR3 is made up of 13 amino acids. CDR3 nucleotide sequence: TGTGCCAGCAGCCCCTCGGGGGCACGCGAGCAGTACTTC. Residues: CASSPSGAREQYF.

The table lists this clone with a few counts. The chain carries TRBV11-3 and TRBJ2-1; D gene unclear. The CDR3 loop spans 14 amino acids. Germline CDR1 SGHNT, CDR2 YENEEA. Trimming removed 0 bases at V and 7 bases at J, with 10 bases between. The CDR3 here is CASSLDRFGNEQFF. The CDR3 DNA reads as TGTGCCAGCAGCTTAGACCGTTTTGGGAATGAGCAGTTCTTC.

CDR3 loop: CASSFLLGQGAFDEQFF. The CDR3 DNA is TGTGCCAGCAGTTTCCTCTTAGGACAGGGGGCTTTTGATGAGCAGTTCTTC. This chain connects TRBV27 to TRBJ2-1, with 11 nucleotides matching TRBD1. The CDR3 sequence is 17 residues long. Germline CDR1 MNHEY, CDR2 SMNVEV (reference sequence). V shed 3 bases, J shed 8 bases, and the junction held 12 bases outside the gene matches.

The chain links TRBV9 to TRBJ2-2; no firm D call. The CDR3 is made up of 18 amino acids. Per germline, CDR1 SGDLS and CDR2 YYNGEE. Trimming pared 0 bases from V and 0 bases from J, leaving 15 bases between. The CDR3, as DNA: TGTGCCAGCAGCGTAGATCCGCGCCGAGACGCGAACACCGGGGAGCTGTTTTTT. This sequence encodes CASSVDPRRDANTGELFF.

CDR3 bases: TGTGCCAGCAGCTTTGTGACAGGGGGCCACGAGCAGTACTTC. Amino acid sequence: CASSFVTGGHEQYF. The V call is TRBV11-2, the J call TRBJ2-7, with TRBD1 identical over 10 bases. The CDR3 totals 14 residues. J lost 5 bases, V lost 3 bases, and 4 bases had no gene match. Germline CDR1 SGHAT, CDR2 FQNNGV. The variable domain in full, with the rest retrieved from reference TRBV11-2 and TRBJ2-7, is EAGVAQSPRYKIIEKRQSVAFWCNPISGHATLYWYQQILGQGPKLLIQFQNNGVVDDSQLPKDRFSAERLKGVDSTLKIQPAKLEDSAVYLCASSFVTGGHEQYFGPGTRLTVT.

This clone was seen only once. The CDR3 loop is CATSDRTGGDYGYTF. CDR3 sequence (DNA): TGTGCCACCAGTGATCGCACAGGGGGCGACTATGGCTACACCTTC. V is TRBV24-1 and J is TRBJ1-2; 9 nucleotides line up with TRBD1. This CDR3 is built from 15 residues. CDR1 and CDR2 from the germline V gene are KGHDR and SFDVKD. V shed 3 bases, J shed 3 bases, and the junction held 4 bases outside the gene matches.

The chain links TRBV7-2 to TRBJ1-2; 8 bases agree with TRBD1. With 5 bases clipped from V and 6 bases from J, the junction kept 11 bases outside the gene matches. This CDR3 contains 15 residues. Germline loops: CDR1 SGHTA, CDR2 FQGNSA. The CDR3 here is CASSAPTGVYDGYTF. The CDR3 DNA reads TGTGCCAGCAGCGCCCCGACAGGGGTGTACGATGGCTACACCTTC.

This rearrangement joins TRBV7-3 to TRBJ2-2; 8 positions match TRBD2. The CDR3 is made up of 15 amino acids. V dropped 2 bases and J dropped 6; count of bases not matched to a gene: 5. Per germline, CDR1 SGHTA and CDR2 FQGTGA. The CDR3 region is CASSLFREGSGELFF. CDR3 sequence (DNA): TGTGCCAGCAGCTTATTCCGGGAGGGTTCCGGGGAGCTGTTTTTT.

The CDR3 nucleotides read TGTGCCAGTAGTCCCTGGACTAGCGGGAAATTTTCCTACGAGCAGTACTTC. Protein: CASSPWTSGKFSYEQYF. The rearrangement links TRBV19 to TRBJ2-7, with TRBD2 identical over 12 bases. Losses at the gene ends were 5 bases for V and 1 base for J; bases not matched to a gene: 9. CDR1 and CDR2 (germline): LNHDA, SQIVND (reference sequence). This CDR3 is 17 amino acids long.

J is TRBJ2-1 and V is TRBV21-1; no DNA check was done on the table's D call, TRBD2. TRBV21-1 is a recognized pseudogene. The CDR3 totals 19 residues. CDR3: CASSKKEGLYLVSYNEQFF. CDR3 bases: TGTGCCAGCAGCAAAAAGGAGGGTTTGTATTTAGTTTCCTACAATGAGCAGTTCTTC.

The chain combines TRBV5-1 with TRBJ1-1; D is perhaps TRBD1 (6 bases). The ends were cut back, 2 bases at V and 5 bases at J, with 13 bases in the middle. Germline lookup yields CDR1 SGHRS and CDR2 YFSETQ. The CDR3 extends over 14 amino acids. The CDR3 here is CASSLITGSTEAFF. CDR3 in DNA: TGCGCCAGCAGCTTAATTACAGGGTCAACTGAAGCTTTCTTT.

The rearrangement links TRBV14 to TRBJ2-3; maybe TRBD2 (6 bases). The CDR3 consists of 16 residues. Germline lookup yields CDR1 SGHDN and CDR2 FVKESK. Trimming took off 0 bases at V and 7 bases at J, with 17 bases between the two ends. The CDR3 sequence is CASSQDKRGRVNTQYF. CDR3 coding DNA: TGTGCCAGCAGCCAAGATAAACGGGGGAGAGTGAATACGCAGTATTTT.

V and J are TRBV7-8 and TRBJ1-3; D ambiguous. The germline V gene has CDR1 SGHVS and CDR2 FQNEAQ. The V end lost 0 bases, the J end lost 4 bases, and 4 bases lay between the germline ends. This CDR3 comprises 13 residues. CDR3 DNA sequence: TGTGCCAGCAGCTTAGCGGGCGGAAACACCATATATTTT. Translation gives CASSLAGGNTIYF.

The V call is TRBV11-2, the J call TRBJ1-6; the D gene is possibly TRBD1 (5 bases). V lost 7 bases, J lost 0 bases, and 19 bases lay in between. CDR1 SGHAT and CDR2 FQNNGV come from the germline V gene. CDR3 length: 18 amino acids. For the CDR3, the DNA is TGTGCCAGCACCCCTCGGTCAGGGTTCGGCTCCTATAATTCACCCCTCCACTTT. It codes for CASTPRSGFGSYNSPLHF.

The chain is built from TRBV15 and TRBJ1-4; maybe TRBD1 (6 bases). CDR1 LNHNV and CDR2 YYDKDF come from the germline V gene (reference sequence). The CDR3 extends over 12 amino acids. Trimming removed 8 bases at V and 8 bases at J, with 12 bases between. CDR3 coding DNA: TGTGCCACCCAATACAGGGACGAAAAACTGTTTTTT. This translates into CATQYRDEKLFF.

The genes are TRBV18 and TRBJ1-4; maybe TRBD1 (6 bases). Deletions cut 3 bases from V and 0 bases from J, with 11 bases between. There are 16 residues in the CDR3. Germline V gene data show CDR1 as KGHSH and CDR2 as LQKENI. CDR3 in DNA: TGTGCCAGCTCACCTAATAGACAGGCAACTAATGAAAAACTGTTTTTT. Translating it yields CASSPNRQATNEKLFF.